The next 10 T cell receptor beta chains were all read from a single sample in a study of OX40 agonist ivuxolimab in advanced cancers. The assay was immunoSEQ multiplex PCR, and TCRdb's table has in-frame clones only and misses some. The data show fewer than 45,000 clones, 84% seen once. Here the sequenced sample was CD4+ or CD8+ T cells sorted from blood, taken in a trial of the OX40 agonist ivuxolimab. The receptors originated from an adult with an advanced solid tumor such as melanoma, head and neck, liver or kidney cancer.

About this clone: One end of the junction varies from germline; a read error may be responsible. This chain links TRBV9 with TRBJ2-1; D is unresolved. The CDR3 covers 11 residues. CDR1 SGDLS and CDR2 YYNGEE come from the germline V gene. CDR3 in DNA: TGTGCCAGCAGCCAATACAATAAGCAGTTCTTC. Protein product: CASSQYNKQFF.

The chain carries TRBV29-1 and TRBJ1-5, with unresolved D. The V end lost 5 bases, the J end lost 2 bases, and 13 bases lay between the germline ends. Germline assignment: CDR1 SQVTM and CDR2 ANQGSEA. This CDR3 region has 14 residues. The CDR3 nucleotides are TGCAGCGTTCGATTGGTAGAAGGCAATCAGCCCCAGCATTTT. Its protein is CSVRLVEGNQPQHF.

The rearrangement joins TRBV5-4 to TRBJ2-7; possible D gene TRBD1, 8 bases. V was cut by 3 bases and J by 5 bases, with 15 bases left in between. This CDR3 has 14 residues. Germline-derived CDR1 and CDR2 are SGHNT and YYREEE (reference sequence). The CDR3 nucleotides are TGTGCCAGCAGCTCAAGGACAGGGAGGGACGAGCAGTACTTC. Residues: CASSSRTGRDEQYF.

The V gene is TRBV9, the J gene TRBJ2-2, with unresolved D. V lost 4 bases and J lost 3, with 13 bases in between. Germline-derived CDR1 and CDR2 are SGDLS and YYNGEE. This CDR3 region has 15 residues. This CDR3 reads CASSLREWDTGELFF. The CDR3 DNA reads as TGTGCCAGCAGCCTGAGAGAATGGGACACCGGGGAGCTGTTTTTT.

The chain recombines TRBV4-2 with TRBJ1-6; perhaps TRBD1 as D (6 bases). Germline lookup yields CDR1 LGHNA and CDR2 YNFKEQ. Deletions cut 0 bases from V and 6 bases from J, with 12 bases between. CDR3 length equals 16 residues. Here the CDR3 DNA reads TGTGCCAGCAGCCAAGATCCAGGGGAGCGTAATTCACCCCTCCACTTT. Translated, it gives CASSQDPGERNSPLHF.

CDR3 bases: TGTGCCAGCAGCCAAGATGGGGGGGTGAGAGATCAGCCCCAGCATTTT. Translated: CASSQDGGVRDQPQHF. The rearrangement joins TRBV4-2 to TRBJ1-5; D perhaps matches TRBD1 (5 bases). The CDR3 covers 16 residues. In germline, CDR1 is LGHNA, CDR2 YNFKEQ. The V end was cut by 0 bases, the J end by 5 bases, with 14 bases between.

The J gene is TRBJ2-7, the V gene TRBV18, with a weak D call TRBD1 (6 bases). Germline V CDR1 and CDR2: KGHSH, LQKENI. The CDR3 contains 14 residues. V was pared by 5 bases and J by 0 bases, with 11 bases between. This CDR3 reads CASSSGQSSYEQYF. For the CDR3, the DNA is TGTGCCAGCTCATCAGGACAGAGCTCCTACGAGCAGTACTTC.

This clone was seen a few times. The chain combines TRBV19 with TRBJ1-6, with unresolved D. The CDR3 is made up of 13 amino acids. Looked up from germline, CDR1 is LNHDA and CDR2 is SQIVND (reference sequence). V gave up 7 bases and J gave up 0 bases, with 4 bases separating them. CDR3 sequence: CASTNSYNSPLHF. In DNA form, the CDR3 reads TGTGCCAGTACAAACTCCTATAATTCACCCCTCCACTTT.

This clone was counted a few times. CDR3 DNA: TGTGCCAGCAGCTTAGTTCAGGGCGGCAATCAGCCCCAGCATTTT. Protein: CASSLVQGGNQPQHF. The V call is TRBV7-2, the J call TRBJ1-5; D perhaps matches TRBD1 (5 bases). The germline CDR1 and CDR2 sequences are SGHTA and FQGNSA. The CDR3 covers 15 residues. The V gene lost 1 base and the J gene lost 2 bases, with 9 bases spanning the gap.

The chain joins TRBV25-1 to TRBJ2-1; 8 bases map to TRBD2. Unmatched junction bases numbered 13, after V lost 5 bases and J lost 7 bases. The CDR3 extends over 16 amino acids. Germline CDR1 is MGHDK and CDR2 is SYGVNS. Here the CDR3 DNA reads TGTGCCAGCAGTATCCCAAGCGGGAGAAATATTAATGAGCAGTTCTTC. As protein: CASSIPSGRNINEQFF.